This TCR beta chain was obtained from a study of cytomegalovirus exposure and HLA in healthy donors. Across the study: Most genotyped donors, 75% to 85% of 398, had Caucasian-associated genetic ancestry.

On this clone itself: Its antigen is still unknown.

This CDR3 spans 15 amino acids. V dropped 3 bases and J dropped 1 base, with 11 bases sitting between them. From germline, CDR1 is SNHLY and CDR2 FYNNEI. PCR used 60 Vbeta primers and 13 Jbeta primers. The method was immunoSEQ multiplex PCR; TCRdb's version includes in-frame clones alone and lacks a portion of them. The repertoire consists of about 160,000 clones, with approximately 88% occurring once and the leading ten covering 1.2%. Whole-study findings and limits: Researchers counted roughly 160 TCR beta chains as cytomegalovirus-associated. More clonal expansion characterized HLA-associated TCR beta chains than equally common others in a later analysis. It emerged from a later analysis that several of the most significant clusters appeared to be linked to common viral pathogens.

The sequenced sample consisted of PBMCs. The source of this sequence is a boy between 2 and 15 years old in good health and CMV-seronegative. The V call is TRBV2, the J call TRBJ2-3; tentatively, D is TRBD2 (6 bases). For the CDR3, the DNA is TGTGCCAGCAGTGAGTTGGAGGGAGGCACAGATACGCAGTATTTT. Translated, it gives CASSELEGGTDTQYF. Complete variable domain (other parts from reference TRBV2 and TRBJ2-3): EPEVTQTPSHQVTQMGQEVILRCVPISNHLYFYWYRQILGQKVEFLVSFYNNEISEKSEIFDDQFSVERPDGSNFTLKIRSTKLEDSAMYFCASSELEGGTDTQYFGPGTRLTVL.